This TCR beta chain emerged from a study of blood T cell repertoires in COVID-19. Produced via immunoSEQ multiplex PCR; TCRdb's table is partial and in-frame only. The table has about 75,000 clones, about 90% seen once; the top ten hold approximately 2.5%. Trimming cost V 10 bases and J 10 bases; bases outside gene matches: 14. The CDR3 covers 13 residues. The V gene's germline CDR1 is ENHRY and CDR2 SYGVKD. The sequence was collected from a human donor in a cohort sampled during active COVID-19. The chain is built from TRBV10-3 and TRBJ1-2; TRBD1 aligns across 8 bases. Sequencing was performed on peripheral blood. The CDR3 nucleotides are TGTGCCAGCTTTCCGCCAGGGGGCGTTTTCTACACCTTC. Protein product: CASFPPGGVFYTF.